The 8 T cell receptor beta chains below were found in one sample sequenced in a study of blood T cell repertoires in COVID-19. Repertoires were generated with immunoSEQ multiplex PCR, while TCRdb's copy carries only in-frame clones and drops some. The top ten hold around 0.96% of the sample, which has a few hundred thousand clones, about 90% seen once. The specimen sequenced was peripheral blood. These receptors originate from a woman between 35 and 50 years old with COVID-19, enrolled during active disease.

This rearrangement joins TRBV3-1 (or the pseudogene TRBV3-2) to TRBJ1-6; D not resolved. The CDR3 length is 12 residues. Germline V CDR1 and CDR2: LGHDT, YNNKEL (reference sequence). Trimming stripped 0 bases from V and 10 bases from J, with 4 bases between. The CDR3 nucleotides read TGTGCCAGCAGCCAAGAGGAGTCACCCCTCCACTTT. It translates to CASSQEESPLHF.

Only a few counts were recorded for this clone. This sequence joins TRBV6-4 and TRBJ2-3; 7 bases match TRBD1. Germline V gene lookup returns CDR1 MRHNA and CDR2 SNTAGT. V lost 3 bases and J lost 1; bases outside the gene matches: 1. The CDR3 is made up of 14 amino acids. The CDR3 nucleotides are TGTGCCAGCAGTGAAACAGGGGGCACAGATACGCAGTATTTT. This encodes CASSETGGTDTQYF.

The CDR3 is CASSTGSYNEQFF. The CDR3 DNA follows: TGTGCCAGTAGTACAGGGTCATACAATGAGCAGTTCTTC. The V and J genes are TRBV7-2 and TRBJ2-1; TRBD1 might be the D (6 bases). Germline CDR1 and CDR2: SGHTA and FQGNSA. V lost 9 bases and J lost 4, with 13 bases in between. The CDR3 has 13 amino acids.

V usage is TRBV19 and J usage is TRBJ1-1, with 8 nucleotides matching TRBD1. With 8 bases clipped from V and 7 bases from J, the junction kept 9 bases outside the gene matches. This CDR3 has 13 amino acids. Looked up from germline, CDR1 is LNHDA and CDR2 is SQIVND (reference sequence). Written as DNA, the CDR3 is TGTGCCAGTCGAAGGACAGGGCAAGGTGAAGCTTTCTTT. Its protein product is CASRRTGQGEAFF.

This chain uses TRBV9 with TRBJ2-2, with TRBD2 matching 13 bases. Germline CDR1 SGDLS, CDR2 YYNGEE. The CDR3 is 17 residues long. V trimming: 4 bases; J trimming: 0 bases; junction bases outside the gene matches: 3. CDR3 loop: CASSPGLAGSNTGELFF. The CDR3 nucleotides read TGTGCCAGCAGCCCGGGACTAGCGGGGTCGAACACCGGGGAGCTGTTTTTT.

This chain joins TRBV19 and TRBJ1-4; TRBD1 might be the D (5 bases). The CDR3 runs to 17 residues. CDR1 is LNHDA and CDR2 is SQIVND in the germline V gene (reference sequence). The V and J ends lost 0 bases and 3 bases respectively, with 14 bases between them. The CDR3 reads CASSIDRAGGANEKLFF. The CDR3 bases are TGTGCCAGTAGTATAGACCGCGCCGGGGGGGCTAATGAAAAACTGTTTTTT.

The chain combines TRBV10-2 with TRBJ2-3; 13 bases align to TRBD2. The germline gives CDR1 WSHSY, CDR2 SAAADI. V dropped 2 bases and J dropped 3; count of bases not matched to a gene: 5. The CDR3 is 17 residues long. CDR3 amino acids: CASSETSGGAKTDTQYF. The DNA for the CDR3 is TGCGCCAGCAGTGAGACTAGCGGGGGGGCAAAGACAGATACGCAGTATTTT.

The chain combines TRBV24-1 with TRBJ2-1; weak D call: TRBD2 (5 bases). V was shortened by 4 bases and J by 8 bases, with 14 bases between the two germline ends. The CDR3 contains 14 residues. From germline, CDR1 is KGHDR and CDR2 SFDVKD. CDR3 DNA: TGTGCCACCAGTGACACGGACTCCGCGCATGAGCAGTTCTTC. Its translation is CATSDTDSAHEQFF.